The clone carrying this T cell receptor (beta chain) was counted many times. Its antigen is as yet unknown. The time point was: newly diagnosed GD, antithyroid drugs for less than 3 months. Researchers made the TCR library from RNA that was extracted from PBMCs. American Thyroid Association guidelines defined Graves' disease diagnosis. The ends lost 5 bases at V and 0 bases at J; junction bases unmatched: 7. The germline V gene has CDR1 SGHTA and CDR2 FQGNSA. CDR3 length: 16 amino acids. The sample belongs to a study of regulatory T cells in long-lasting Graves disease. General study findings and limits: Those with persistent disease had in common more public clonotypes (about 3,000) than new patients (approximately 920).

Arm-PCR of CDR3 regions with iRepertoire HTBI primers generated TCR beta libraries. In TCRdb, the multiplex PCR reads were re-called with MiXCR into one record per CDR3 protein. The sample holds some 250,000 distinct CDR3 sequences; around 16% are singletons and the top ten take more than 20%. The TCR was taken from a female donor with Graves disease. The rearrangement uses TRBV7-2 and TRBJ2-3, with 8 bases lining up with TRBD1. The sequencing used peripheral blood mononuclear cells (PBMCs), collected at new diagnosis, from a patient treated with antithyroid drugs. CDR3 sequence (DNA): TGTGCCAGCAGCAGGCCGACAGGGGCTAGCACAGATACGCAGTATTTT. Translation gives CASSRPTGASTDTQYF.